These T cell receptor beta chains were read from a single sample in a study of blood T cell repertoires in COVID-19. Some clones are missing from TCRdb's copy, which holds only in-frame ones; the method was immunoSEQ multiplex PCR. Of some 100,000 clones listed, about 89% are singletons. The sequenced material came from peripheral blood. These receptors all stem from a man in his 60s with acute or convalescent COVID-19. Both conserved end residues are part of each CDR3.

V	J	CDR3
TRBV2	TRBJ1-3	CASSVEASGNTIYF
TRBV5-6	TRBJ2-7	CASRLDPEGQYF
TRBV3-1/TRBV3-2	TRBJ2-3	CASSMDRDRTDTQYF
TRBV19	TRBJ1-4	CASRAGQNNEKLFF
TRBV30	TRBJ1-1	CAWSVLEGGTEAFF
TRBV6-5	TRBJ2-5	CASSYGTGGGQETQYF
TRBV5-1	TRBJ2-2	CASSLGGGGYTGELFF
TRBV4-2	TRBJ1-2	CASSPRGTGFNYGYTF
TRBV5-1	TRBJ2-2	CASSFLAGVNTGELFF
TRBV11-2	TRBJ1-1	CASSLGPRSSEAFF
TRBV4-1	TRBJ1-1	CASSQDMTGPNTEAFF
TRBV19	TRBJ1-4	CASSIAATNEKLFF
TRBV3-1/TRBV3-2	TRBJ2-1	CASSQDLLAGGKEQFF
TRBV5-3	TRBJ1-4	CARSLAGQGPATNEKLFF
TRBV30	TRBJ2-1	CAWSVPKSWRDNNEQFF
TRBV5-1	TRBJ2-3	CASIEASGSTDTQYF
TRBV18	TRBJ1-1	CASSTEPGGSGTEAFF
TRBV14	TRBJ1-3	CASSPRGLTNTIYF
TRBV5-1	TRBJ2-1	CASSEGYNEQFF
TRBV7-9	TRBJ1-1	CASKQKGEPDTEAFF
TRBV30	TRBJ2-7	CAMTSGAEQYF
TRBV9	TRBJ1-1	CASRPGTGVNTEAFF
TRBV3-1/TRBV3-2	TRBJ2-1	CASSQVSRVNEQFF
TRBV5-1	TRBJ2-1	CASSLRVAENNEQFF
TRBV6-5	TRBJ2-1	CASSYSVQGAYEQFF
TRBV7-3	TRBJ1-2	CASSLRAGTDNYGYTF
TRBV6-6	TRBJ2-2	CASSRPGVTPNTGELFF
TRBV29-1	TRBJ2-7	CSFVFQGAGEQYF
TRBV2	TRBJ2-1	CASTPPGSTMIKGQFF
TRBV3-1/TRBV3-2	TRBJ1-5	CASSPGTAYSNQPQHF
TRBV5-1	TRBJ1-4	CASSLDRVEKLFF
TRBV19	TRBJ1-4	CASSIFPKNSARREKLFF
TRBV6-6	TRBJ2-2	CASRPEGVPGELFF
TRBV19	TRBJ1-5	CASSIDTGTGANQPQHF
TRBV30	TRBJ1-1	CAWLQGAGTEAFF